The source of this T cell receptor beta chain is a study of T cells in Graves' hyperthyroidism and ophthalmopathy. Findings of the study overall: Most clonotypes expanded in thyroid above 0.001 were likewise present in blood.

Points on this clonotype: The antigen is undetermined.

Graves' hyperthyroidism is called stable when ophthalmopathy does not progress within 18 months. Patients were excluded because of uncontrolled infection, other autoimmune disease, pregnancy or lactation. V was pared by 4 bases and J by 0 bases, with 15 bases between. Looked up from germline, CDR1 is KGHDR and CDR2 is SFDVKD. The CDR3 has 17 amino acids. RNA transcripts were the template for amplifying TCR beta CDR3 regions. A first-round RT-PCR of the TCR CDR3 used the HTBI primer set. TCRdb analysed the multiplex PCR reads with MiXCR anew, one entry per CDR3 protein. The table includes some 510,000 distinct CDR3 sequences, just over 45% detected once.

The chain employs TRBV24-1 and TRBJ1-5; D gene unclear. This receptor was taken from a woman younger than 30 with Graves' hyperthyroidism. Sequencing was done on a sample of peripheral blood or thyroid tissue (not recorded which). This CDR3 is CATSDAWSLDSNQPQHF. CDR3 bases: TGTGCCACCAGTGACGCCTGGAGTCTAGATAGCAATCAGCCCCAGCATTTT.